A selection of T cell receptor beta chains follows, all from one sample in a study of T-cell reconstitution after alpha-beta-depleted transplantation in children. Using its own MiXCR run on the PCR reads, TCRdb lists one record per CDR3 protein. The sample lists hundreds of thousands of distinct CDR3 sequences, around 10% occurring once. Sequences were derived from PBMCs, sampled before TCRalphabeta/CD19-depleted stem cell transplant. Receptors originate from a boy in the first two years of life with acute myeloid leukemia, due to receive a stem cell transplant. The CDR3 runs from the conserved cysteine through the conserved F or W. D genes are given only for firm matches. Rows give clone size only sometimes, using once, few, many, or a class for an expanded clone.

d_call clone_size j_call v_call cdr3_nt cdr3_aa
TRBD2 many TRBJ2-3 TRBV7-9 TGTGCCAGCAGTCACGCGGGGGACACAGATACGCAGTATTTT CASSHAGDTDTQYF
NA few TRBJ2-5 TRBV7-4 TGTGCCAGCAGCTTTCTCGGGACAGGGGCGATCTTGAGGACTAGCGGGTCACAAGAGACCCAGTACTTC CASSFLGTGAILRTSGSQETQYF
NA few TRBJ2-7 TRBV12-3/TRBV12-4 TGTGCCACCTCACAGGGCCGAGGCTACGAGCAGTACTTC CATSQGRGYEQYF
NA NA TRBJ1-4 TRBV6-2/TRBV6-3 TGTGCCAGCATGCGAACGAAGTGTAATGAAAAACTGTTTTTT CASMRTKCNEKLFF
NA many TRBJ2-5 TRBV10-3 TGTGCCATCAGTGTAGTCTTAAGGCCGGAGACCCAGTACTTC CAISVVLRPETQYF
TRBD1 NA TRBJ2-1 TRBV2 TGTGCCAGCAGTGAAGGCGGGACAGGCCTCTTGTTCTTC CASSEGGTGLLFF
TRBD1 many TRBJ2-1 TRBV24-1 TGTGCCACCAGTGATCTCGACAGGGGGCTATACAATGAGCAGTTCTTC CATSDLDRGLYNEQFF
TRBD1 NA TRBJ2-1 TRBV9 TGTGCCAGCAGCCCACTGGGGACAGGGGGCAATGAGCAGTTCTTC CASSPLGTGGNEQFF
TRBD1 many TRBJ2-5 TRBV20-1 TGCAGTGCTAGAGTCACAGGGGCGGGAGAGACCCAGTACTTC CSARVTGAGETQYF
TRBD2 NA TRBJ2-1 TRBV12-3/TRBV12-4 TGTGCCAGCAGTTTAGGCACTAGCGGGGGCAATGAGCAGTTCTTC CASSLGTSGGNEQFF
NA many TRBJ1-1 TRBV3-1 TGTGCCAGCAGCCCGGGAGCCTTGAACACTGAAGCTTTCTTT CASSPGALNTEAFF
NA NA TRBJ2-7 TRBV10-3 TGTGCCATCAGTAAGGGACTTAACGAGCAGTACTTC CAISKGLNEQYF
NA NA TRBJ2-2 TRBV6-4 TGTGCCAGCAGTCTGGACAGACACACCGGGGAGCTGTTTTTT CASSLDRHTGELFF
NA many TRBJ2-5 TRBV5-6 TGTGCCAGCAGCCTTCGTGTCCGGGCCCCTCAAGAGACCCAGTACTTC CASSLRVRAPQETQYF
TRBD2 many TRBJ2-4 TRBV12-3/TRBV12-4 TGTGCCAGCAGGTCGGAGGGAGGGAAAAACATTCAGTACTTC CASRSEGGKNIQYF
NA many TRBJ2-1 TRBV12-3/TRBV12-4 TGTGCCAGCAGTTTTGAGCGGGCAAGCTCCTACAATGAGCAGTTCTTC CASSFERASSYNEQFF